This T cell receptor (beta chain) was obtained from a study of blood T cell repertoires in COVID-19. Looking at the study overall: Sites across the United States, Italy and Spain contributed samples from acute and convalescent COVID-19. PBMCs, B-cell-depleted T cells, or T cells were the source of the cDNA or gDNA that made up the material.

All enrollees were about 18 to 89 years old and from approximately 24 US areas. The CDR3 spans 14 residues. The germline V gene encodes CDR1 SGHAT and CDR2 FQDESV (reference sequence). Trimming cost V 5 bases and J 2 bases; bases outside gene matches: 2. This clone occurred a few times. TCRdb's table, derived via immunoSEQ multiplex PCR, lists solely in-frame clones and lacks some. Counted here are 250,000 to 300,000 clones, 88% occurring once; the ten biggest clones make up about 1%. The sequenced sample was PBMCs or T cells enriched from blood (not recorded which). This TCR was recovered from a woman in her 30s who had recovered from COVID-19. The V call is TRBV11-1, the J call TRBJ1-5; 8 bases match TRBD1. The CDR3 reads CASSPTGGNQPQHF. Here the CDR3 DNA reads TGTGCCAGCAGCCCGACAGGGGGCAATCAGCCCCAGCATTTT.